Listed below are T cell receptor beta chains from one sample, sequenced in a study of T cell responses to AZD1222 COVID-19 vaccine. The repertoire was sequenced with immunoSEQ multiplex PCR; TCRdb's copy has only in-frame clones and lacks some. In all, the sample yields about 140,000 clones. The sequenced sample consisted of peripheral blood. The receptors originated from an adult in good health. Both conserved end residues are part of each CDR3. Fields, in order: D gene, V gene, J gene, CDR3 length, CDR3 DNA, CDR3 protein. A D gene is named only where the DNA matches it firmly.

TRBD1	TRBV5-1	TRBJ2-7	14	TGCGCCAGCAGCTTAGGACAGGGGGCAAGCGAGCAGTACTTC	CASSLGQGASEQYF
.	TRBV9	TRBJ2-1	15	TGTGCCAGCAGCGCCCACCTGCTCGGGGGCAATGAGCAGTTCTTC	CASSAHLLGGNEQFF
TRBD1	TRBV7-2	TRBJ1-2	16	TGTGCCAGCAGCTCTGATGGGACAGGGTTTTATCATGGCTACACCTTC	CASSSDGTGFYHGYTF
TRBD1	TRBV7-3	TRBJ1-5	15	TGTGCCAGCAGCTTATTGTGGACAGGGGGACAGCCCCAGCATTTT	CASSLLWTGGQPQHF
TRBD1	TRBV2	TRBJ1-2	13	TGTGCCAGCAGTGAAGGGAACACCGGGACAGGGGCCTTC	CASSEGNTGTGAF
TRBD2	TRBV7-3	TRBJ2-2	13	TGTGCCAGCAGCCCCGGGGGGGCTGGGGAGCTGTTTTTT	CASSPGGAGELFF
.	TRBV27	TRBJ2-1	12	TGTGCCAGCAGTTTATCCGGACGAGAGCAGTTCTTC	CASSLSGREQFF
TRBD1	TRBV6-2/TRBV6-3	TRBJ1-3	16	TGTGCCAGCAGTCCCCGGGACAGAGACTCTGGAAACACCATATATTTT	CASSPRDRDSGNTIYF
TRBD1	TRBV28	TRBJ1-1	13	TGTGCCAGCAGACACAGGGGTAGGACTGAAGCTTTCTTT	CASRHRGRTEAFF
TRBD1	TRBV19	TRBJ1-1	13	TGTGCCAGTAGAACGGACAGGGTCACTGAAGCTTTCTTT	CASRTDRVTEAFF
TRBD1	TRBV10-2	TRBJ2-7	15	TGCGCCAGCAGGGCAGGACAGGGAAGCTCCTACGAGCAGTACTTC	CASRAGQGSSYEQYF
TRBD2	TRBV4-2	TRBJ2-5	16	TGTGCCAGCAGCCAAGATACTAGCGGGGGTCAAGAGACCCAGTACTTC	CASSQDTSGGQETQYF
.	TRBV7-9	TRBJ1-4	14	TGTGCCAGCAGCTTCAGGGGAACTAATGAAAAACTGTTTTTT	CASSFRGTNEKLFF
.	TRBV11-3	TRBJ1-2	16	TGTGCCAGCAGCCCGCGACACCTCCCTGGCGACTATGGCTACACCTTC	CASSPRHLPGDYGYTF
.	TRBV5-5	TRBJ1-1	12	TGTGCCAGCAGCCCAAGACTAGTGGAAGCTTTCTTT	CASSPRLVEAFF
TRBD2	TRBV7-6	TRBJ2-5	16	TGTGCCAGCAGCCAAGGGACTAGCGGGGTTGCGGAGACCCAGTACTTC	CASSQGTSGVAETQYF
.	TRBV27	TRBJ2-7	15	TGTGCCAGCAGTTTAGGAATTACGGGCCTATACGAGCAGTACTTC	CASSLGITGLYEQYF
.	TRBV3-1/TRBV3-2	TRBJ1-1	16	TGTGCCAGCAGCCAAGATTCTCGGGGGCGGTACACTGAAGCTTTCTTT	CASSQDSRGRYTEAFF
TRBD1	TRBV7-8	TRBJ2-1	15	TGTGCCAGCAGCCCCGGGACAGCCGGTTACAATGAGCAGTTCTTC	CASSPGTAGYNEQFF
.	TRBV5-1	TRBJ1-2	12	TGCGCCAGCAGCCTGACAGACTATGGCTACACCTTC	CASSLTDYGYTF
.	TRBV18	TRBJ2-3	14	TGTGCCAGCTCACTCATGGCTCCCCGAGATACGCAGTATTTT	CASSLMAPRDTQYF
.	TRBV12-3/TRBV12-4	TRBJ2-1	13	TGTGCCAGCAGTCCCTGGGATCACAATGAGCAGTTCTTC	CASSPWDHNEQFF
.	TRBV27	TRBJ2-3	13	TGTGCCAGCAGTTTTCGGGCTCGGGATACGCAGTATTTT	CASSFRARDTQYF
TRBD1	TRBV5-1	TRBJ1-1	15	TGCGCCAGCAGCTTGGAACAGGGGGCCGGCACTGAAGCTTTCTTT	CASSLEQGAGTEAFF
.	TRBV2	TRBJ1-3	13	TGTGCCAGCAGACCCGACAGCTGGAACACCATATATTTT	CASRPDSWNTIYF
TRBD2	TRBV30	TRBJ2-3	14	TGTGCCTGGACCCCAGCGGGGGTTCCGGATACGCAGTATTTT	CAWTPAGVPDTQYF
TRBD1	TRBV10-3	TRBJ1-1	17	TGTGCCATCAGTGAGCATCGGGACAGGGGACTGAACACTGAAGCTTTCTTT	CAISEHRDRGLNTEAFF
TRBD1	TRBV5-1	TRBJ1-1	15	TGCGCCAGCAGCTATACAGGACAGGCAAACACTGAAGCTTTCTTT	CASSYTGQANTEAFF
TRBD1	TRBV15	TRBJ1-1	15	TGTGCCACCAGCAGAATCCACAGGGGTGGCACTGAAGCTTTCTTT	CATSRIHRGGTEAFF
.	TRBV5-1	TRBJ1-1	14	TGCGCCAGCAAAAGAGGGCAGGGGTACACTGAAGCTTTCTTT	CASKRGQGYTEAFF
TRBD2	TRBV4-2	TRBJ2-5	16	TGTGCCAGCAGCCAAGATAGCGGGGCCGGACAAGAGACCCAGTACTTC	CASSQDSGAGQETQYF
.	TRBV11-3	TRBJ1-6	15	TGTGCCAGCAGCTCACGGACAGACGCAACATCACCCCTCCACTTT	CASSSRTDATSPLHF
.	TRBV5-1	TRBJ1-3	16	TGCGCCAGCAGCCCGGGGGAAGGGAGCTCTGGAAACACCATATATTTT	CASSPGEGSSGNTIYF
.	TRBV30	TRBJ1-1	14	TGTGCCTGGACCTTCGAACACCTGAACACTGAAGCTTTCTTT	CAWTFEHLNTEAFF
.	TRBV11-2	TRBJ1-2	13	TGTGCCAGCAGCTTAGCGGGGGCGGATGGCTACACCTTC	CASSLAGADGYTF
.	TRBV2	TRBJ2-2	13	TGTGCCAGCAGGCCCGGCTACACCGGGGAGCTGTTTTTT	CASRPGYTGELFF
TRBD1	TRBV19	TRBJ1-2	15	TGTGCCAGTAGTACGGGGACAGGGGGCGACTATGGCTACACCTTC	CASSTGTGGDYGYTF
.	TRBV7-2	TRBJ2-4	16	TGTGCCAGCAGCTTAAGGGCAGGACTCGACAAAAACATTCAGTACTTC	CASSLRAGLDKNIQYF
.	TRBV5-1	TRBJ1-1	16	TGCGCCAGCAGCTTGCTCGGGGACCCTATGAACACTGAAGCTTTCTTT	CASSLLGDPMNTEAFF
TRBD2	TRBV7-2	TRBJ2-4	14	TGTGCCAGCAGCTCCCGAGCGGGAGGAAACATTCAGTACTTC	CASSSRAGGNIQYF
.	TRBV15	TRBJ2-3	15	TGTGCCACCAGCAGAGCCCGGGTGAGCACAGATACGCAGTATTTT	CATSRARVSTDTQYF
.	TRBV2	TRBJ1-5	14	TGTGCCAGCAGTGAAGCGCTAGGGGATCAGCCCCAGCATTTT	CASSEALGDQPQHF
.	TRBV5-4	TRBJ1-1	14	TGTGCCAGCAGCTCCACGTGGGGGGGAACTGAAGCTTTCTTT	CASSSTWGGTEAFF
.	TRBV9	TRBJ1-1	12	TGTGCCAGCAGCGTAGGGGATGGCTGGGCTTTCTTT	CASSVGDGWAFF
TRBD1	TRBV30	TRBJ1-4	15	TGTGCCTGGAGTGTAAGGGGGCGGCCTAATGAAAAACTGTTTTTT	CAWSVRGRPNEKLFF